Given below is one TCR beta chain in context. Its antigen is undetermined. These data belong to a study of T cell responses to AZD1222 COVID-19 vaccine. Study-level results: Recipients of AZD1222 seropositive at baseline numbered only 5 to 7. Vaccine-related CD4 TCRs covered spike, predominating at 160-218 and 743-854.

Produced via immunoSEQ multiplex PCR; TCRdb's table is partial and in-frame only. The table lists about 120,000 clones, roughly 88% of them singletons. Germline values: CDR1 MDHEN, CDR2 SYDVKM. This CDR3 region has 13 residues. V lost 3 bases and J lost 2, with 5 bases in between. The TCR sequence derives from an adult in good health. The specimen comprised peripheral blood, sampled on day 0 of AZD1222 vaccination. The V and J genes are TRBV28 and TRBJ2-1; D not resolved. CDR3 protein: CASSLKAYNEQFF. CDR3 sequence (DNA): TGTGCCAGCAGTTTGAAGGCCTACAATGAGCAGTTCTTC.